This T cell receptor (beta chain) originates from a study of T-cell memory formation after mild COVID-19. Study conclusions and caveats: Nothing showed for sure that second-wave clones peaking on day 37 were SARS-CoV-2 specific. Clones contracting day 15 to 85 were balanced CD4/CD8; later expanders leaned CD4+.

In the case of this clonotype: Its specificity is unknown.

The CDR3 runs 17 residues. V dropped 5 bases and J dropped 4 bases, with 22 bases sitting between them. Germline V gene data show CDR1 as SNHLY and CDR2 as FYNNEI. One entry per CDR3 protein results from TCRdb running MiXCR on the 5' RACE reads. Found here are 250,000 to 350,000 distinct CDR3 sequences, around 19% of them singletons; the top ten hold roughly 21%. Sequenced: PBMCs or a T cell subset sorted from them (not recorded which). The origin of this receptor is a man aged 18 to 30 who had mild COVID-19 (a few samples of this study predate the infection). Cell type and time point are not known. This chain uses TRBV2 with TRBJ2-3; D perhaps matches TRBD2 (7 bases). CDR3 region: CASSPLKGGARADTQYF. CDR3 coding DNA: TGTGCCAGCAGTCCTCTCAAGGGGGGGGCCCGCGCAGATACGCAGTATTTT.